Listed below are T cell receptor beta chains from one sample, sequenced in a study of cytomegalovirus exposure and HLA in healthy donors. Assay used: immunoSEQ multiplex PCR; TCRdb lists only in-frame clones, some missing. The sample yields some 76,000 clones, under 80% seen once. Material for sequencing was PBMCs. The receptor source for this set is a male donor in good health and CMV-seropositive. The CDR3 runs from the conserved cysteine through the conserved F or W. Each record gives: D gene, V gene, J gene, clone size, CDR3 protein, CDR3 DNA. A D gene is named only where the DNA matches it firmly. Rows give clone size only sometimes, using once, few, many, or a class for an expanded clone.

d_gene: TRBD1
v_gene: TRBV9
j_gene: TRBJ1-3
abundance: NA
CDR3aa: CASSVGTGGYTIYF
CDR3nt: TGTGCCAGCAGCGTAGGGACAGGCGGGTACACCATATATTTT

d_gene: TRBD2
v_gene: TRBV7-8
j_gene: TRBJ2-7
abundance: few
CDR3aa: CASSLVLRSGRSVYEQYF
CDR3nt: TGTGCCAGCAGCTTAGTCCTACGAAGCGGGAGATCAGTGTACGAGCAGTACTTC

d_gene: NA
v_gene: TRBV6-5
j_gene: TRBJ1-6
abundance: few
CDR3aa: CASSYYPGGGNSPLHF
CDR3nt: TGTGCCAGCAGTTATTATCCGGGGGGAGGTAATTCACCCCTCCACTTT

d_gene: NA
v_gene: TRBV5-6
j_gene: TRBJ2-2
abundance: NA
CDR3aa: CASSSSTVRTGELFF
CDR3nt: TGTGCCAGCAGCTCCTCCACAGTGCGCACCGGGGAGCTGTTTTTT

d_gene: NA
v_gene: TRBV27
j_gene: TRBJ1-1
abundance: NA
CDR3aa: CASSTTRNTEAFF
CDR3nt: TGTGCCAGCAGTACGACAAGGAACACTGAAGCTTTCTTT

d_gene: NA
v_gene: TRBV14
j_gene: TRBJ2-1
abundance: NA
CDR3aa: CASSQGVNAVTNEQFF
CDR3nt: TGTGCCAGCAGCCAAGGGGTCAACGCGGTCACGAATGAGCAGTTCTTC

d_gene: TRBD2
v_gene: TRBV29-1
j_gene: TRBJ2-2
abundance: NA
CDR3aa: CSVRTSGSVTGELFF
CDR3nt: TGCAGCGTGCGGACTAGCGGGAGTGTCACCGGGGAGCTGTTTTTT

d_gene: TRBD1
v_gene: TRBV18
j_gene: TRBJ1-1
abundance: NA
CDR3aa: CASSPGTGQMNTEAFF
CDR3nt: TGTGCCAGCTCACCAGGGACGGGACAGATGAACACTGAAGCTTTCTTT

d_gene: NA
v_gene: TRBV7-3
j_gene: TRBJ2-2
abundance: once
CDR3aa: CASSFQSGNTGELFF
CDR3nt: TGTGCCAGCAGCTTCCAGTCAGGGAACACCGGGGAGCTGTTTTTT

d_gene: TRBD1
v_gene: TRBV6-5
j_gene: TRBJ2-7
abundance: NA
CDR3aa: CASSLTGQGPYEQYF
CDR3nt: TGTGCCAGCAGTTTGACGGGACAGGGGCCCTACGAGCAGTACTTC